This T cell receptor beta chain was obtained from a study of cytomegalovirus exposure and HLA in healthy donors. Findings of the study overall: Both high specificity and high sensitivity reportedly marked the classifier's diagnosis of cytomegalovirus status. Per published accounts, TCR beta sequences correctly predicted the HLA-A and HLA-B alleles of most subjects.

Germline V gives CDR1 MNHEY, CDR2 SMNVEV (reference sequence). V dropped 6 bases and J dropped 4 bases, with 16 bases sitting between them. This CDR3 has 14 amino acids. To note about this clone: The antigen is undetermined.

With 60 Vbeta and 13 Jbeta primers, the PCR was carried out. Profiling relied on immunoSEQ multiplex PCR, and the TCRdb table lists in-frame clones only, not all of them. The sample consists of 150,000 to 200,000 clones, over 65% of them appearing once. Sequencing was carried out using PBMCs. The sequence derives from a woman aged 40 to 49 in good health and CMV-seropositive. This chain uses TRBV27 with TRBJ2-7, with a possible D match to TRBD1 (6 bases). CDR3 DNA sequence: TGTGCCAGCAGCTCCCTGGGGGCGCGGTACGAGCAGTACTTC. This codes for CASSSLGARYEQYF.